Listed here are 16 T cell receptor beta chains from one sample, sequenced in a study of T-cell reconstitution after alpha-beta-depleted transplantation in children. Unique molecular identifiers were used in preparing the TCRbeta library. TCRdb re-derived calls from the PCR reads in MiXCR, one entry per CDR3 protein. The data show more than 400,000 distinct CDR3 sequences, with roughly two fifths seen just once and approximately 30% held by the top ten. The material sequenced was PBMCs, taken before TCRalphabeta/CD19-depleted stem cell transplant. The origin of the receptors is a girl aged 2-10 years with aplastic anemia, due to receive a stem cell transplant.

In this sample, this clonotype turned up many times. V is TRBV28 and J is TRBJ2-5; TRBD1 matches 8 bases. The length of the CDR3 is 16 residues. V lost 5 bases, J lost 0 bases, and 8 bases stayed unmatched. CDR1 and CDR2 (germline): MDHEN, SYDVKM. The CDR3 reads CASSALRTGHQETQYF. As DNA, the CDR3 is TGTGCCAGCAGTGCGCTTCGGACAGGGCACCAAGAGACCCAGTACTTC.

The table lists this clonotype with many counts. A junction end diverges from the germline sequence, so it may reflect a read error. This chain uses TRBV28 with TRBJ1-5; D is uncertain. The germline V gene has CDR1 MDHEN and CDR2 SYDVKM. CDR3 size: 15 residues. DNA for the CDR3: TGTGCCAGCAGTTTCATGGCATCGGCTGTTCAGGCCCAGCATTTT. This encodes CASSFMASAVQAQHF.

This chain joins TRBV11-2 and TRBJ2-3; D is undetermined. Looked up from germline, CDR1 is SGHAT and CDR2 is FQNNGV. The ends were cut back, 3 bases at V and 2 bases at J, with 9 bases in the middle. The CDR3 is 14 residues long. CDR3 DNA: TGTGCCAGCAGCTTGGGCAGAATCACAGATACGCAGTATTTT. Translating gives CASSLGRITDTQYF.

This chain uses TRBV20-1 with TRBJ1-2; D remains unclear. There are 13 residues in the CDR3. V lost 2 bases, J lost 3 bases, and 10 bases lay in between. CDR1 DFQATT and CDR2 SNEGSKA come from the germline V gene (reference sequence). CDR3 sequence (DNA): TGCAGTGCTAGACAGACGGAAGACTATGGCTACACCTTC. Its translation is CSARQTEDYGYTF.

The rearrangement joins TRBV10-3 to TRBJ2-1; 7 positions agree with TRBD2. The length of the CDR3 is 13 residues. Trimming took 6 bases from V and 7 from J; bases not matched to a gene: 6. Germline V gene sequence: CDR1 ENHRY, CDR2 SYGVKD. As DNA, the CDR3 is TGTGCCATCAGCGGGGGGATTCCGAATGAGCAGTTCTTC. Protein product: CAISGGIPNEQFF.

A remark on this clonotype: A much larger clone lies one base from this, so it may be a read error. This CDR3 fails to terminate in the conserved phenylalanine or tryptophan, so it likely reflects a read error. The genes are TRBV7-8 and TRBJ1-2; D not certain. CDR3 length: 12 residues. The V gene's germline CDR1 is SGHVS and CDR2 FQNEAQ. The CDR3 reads CASSLLNNGYTS. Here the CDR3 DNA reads TGTGCCAGCAGCTTACTTAACAATGGCTACACCTCC.

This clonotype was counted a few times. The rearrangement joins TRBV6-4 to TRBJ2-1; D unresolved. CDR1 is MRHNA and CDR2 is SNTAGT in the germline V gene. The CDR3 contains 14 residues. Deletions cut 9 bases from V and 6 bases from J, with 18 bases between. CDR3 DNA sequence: TGTGCCAGTTCTCGTGCCCTGGCTAGCAATGAGCAGTTCTTC. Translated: CASSRALASNEQFF.

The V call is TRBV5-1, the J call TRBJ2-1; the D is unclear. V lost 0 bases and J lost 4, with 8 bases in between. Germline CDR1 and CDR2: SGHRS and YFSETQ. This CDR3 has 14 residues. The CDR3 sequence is CASSLGQLYNEQFF. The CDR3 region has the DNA TGCGCCAGCAGCTTGGGGCAGTTATACAATGAGCAGTTCTTC.

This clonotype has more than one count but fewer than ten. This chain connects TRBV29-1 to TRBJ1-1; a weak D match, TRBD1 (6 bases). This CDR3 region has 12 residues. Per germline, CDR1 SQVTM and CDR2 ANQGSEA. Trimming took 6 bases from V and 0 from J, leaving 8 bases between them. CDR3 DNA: TGCAGCGTCCGACAGGTGAACACTGAAGCTTTCTTT. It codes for CSVRQVNTEAFF.

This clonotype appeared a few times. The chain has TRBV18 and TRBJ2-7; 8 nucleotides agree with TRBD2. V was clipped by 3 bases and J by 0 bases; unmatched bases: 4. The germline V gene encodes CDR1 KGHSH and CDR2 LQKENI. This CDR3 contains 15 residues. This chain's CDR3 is CASSPAGGTSYEQYF. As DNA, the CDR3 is TGTGCCAGCTCACCTGCGGGGGGTACCTCCTACGAGCAGTACTTC.

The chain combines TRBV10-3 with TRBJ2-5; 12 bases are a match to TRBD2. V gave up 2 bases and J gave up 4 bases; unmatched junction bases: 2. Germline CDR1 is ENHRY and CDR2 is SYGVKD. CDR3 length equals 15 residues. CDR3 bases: TGTGCCATCAGTGAGCAGGGACTAGCGGGAGAGACCCAGTACTTC. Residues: CAISEQGLAGETQYF.

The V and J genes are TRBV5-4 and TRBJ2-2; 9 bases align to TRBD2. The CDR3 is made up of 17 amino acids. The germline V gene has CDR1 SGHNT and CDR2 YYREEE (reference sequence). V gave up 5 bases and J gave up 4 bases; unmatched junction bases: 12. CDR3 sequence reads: CASRLGGGRGGTGELFF. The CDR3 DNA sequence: TGTGCCAGCAGACTCGGAGGCGGGAGGGGAGGCACCGGGGAGCTGTTTTTT.

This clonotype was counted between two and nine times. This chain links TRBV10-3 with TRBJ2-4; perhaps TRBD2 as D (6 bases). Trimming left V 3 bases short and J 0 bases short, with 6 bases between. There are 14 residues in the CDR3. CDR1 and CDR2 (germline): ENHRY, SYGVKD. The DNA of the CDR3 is TGTGCCATCAGTGATAGCGGAGCCAAAAACATTCAGTACTTC. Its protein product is CAISDSGAKNIQYF.

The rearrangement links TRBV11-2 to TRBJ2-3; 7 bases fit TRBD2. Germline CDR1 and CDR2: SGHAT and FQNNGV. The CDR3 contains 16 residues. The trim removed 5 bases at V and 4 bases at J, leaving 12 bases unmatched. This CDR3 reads CASSRQRGGDPDTQYF. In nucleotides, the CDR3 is TGTGCCAGCAGCCGGCAGCGCGGGGGAGATCCAGATACGCAGTATTTT.

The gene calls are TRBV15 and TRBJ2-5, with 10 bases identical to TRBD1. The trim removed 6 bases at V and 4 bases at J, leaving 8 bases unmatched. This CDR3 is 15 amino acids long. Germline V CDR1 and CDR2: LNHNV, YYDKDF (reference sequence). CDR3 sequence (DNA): TGTGCCACCAGGGTTAGACAGGGGGCGCGAGAGACCCAGTACTTC. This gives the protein CATRVRQGARETQYF.

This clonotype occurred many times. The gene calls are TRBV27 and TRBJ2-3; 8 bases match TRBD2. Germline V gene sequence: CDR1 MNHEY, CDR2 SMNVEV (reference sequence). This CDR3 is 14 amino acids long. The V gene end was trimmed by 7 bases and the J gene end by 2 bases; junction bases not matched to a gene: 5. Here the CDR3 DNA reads TGTGCCAGCAAGGGACTAGACTACACAGATACGCAGTATTTT. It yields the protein CASKGLDYTDTQYF.